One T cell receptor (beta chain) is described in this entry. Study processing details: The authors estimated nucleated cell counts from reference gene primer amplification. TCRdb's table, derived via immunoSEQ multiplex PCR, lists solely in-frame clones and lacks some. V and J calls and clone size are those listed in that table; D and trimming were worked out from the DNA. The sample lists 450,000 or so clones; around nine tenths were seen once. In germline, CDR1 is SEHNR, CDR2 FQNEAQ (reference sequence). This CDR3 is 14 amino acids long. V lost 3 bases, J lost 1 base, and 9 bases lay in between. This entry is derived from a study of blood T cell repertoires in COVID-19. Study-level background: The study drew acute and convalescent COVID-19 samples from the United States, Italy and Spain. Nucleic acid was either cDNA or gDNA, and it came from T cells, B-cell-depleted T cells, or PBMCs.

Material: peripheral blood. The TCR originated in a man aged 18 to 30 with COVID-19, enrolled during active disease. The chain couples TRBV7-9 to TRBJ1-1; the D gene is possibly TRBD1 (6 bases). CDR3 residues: CASSFLGGNTEAFF. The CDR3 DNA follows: TGTGCCAGCAGCTTTCTAGGGGGGAACACTGAAGCTTTCTTT.